This T cell receptor beta chain is drawn from a study of neurological immune-mediated disorders. Whole-study findings and limits: Private repertoires in all groups were suggested by the finding that expanded clones across subjects shared no CDR3 amino acid sequences.

The cDNA was synthesized by 5'RACE incorporating 10-nucleotide random UMIs. From 15-18 subjects, over 160 million TCR-beta sequences were obtained in each sequencing run. TCRdb used MiXCR to reprocess the 5' RACE reads, holding one entry per CDR3 protein. Of 84,000 or so distinct CDR3 sequences in the sample, approximately 13% were seen once. Specified time point: longitudinal time-point 2. Unsorted libraries used 2 million PBMCs kept at -80 degrees C. This clonotype was counted at least ten times. What it recognizes is unknown. This receptor was obtained from a female donor with HTLV-1-associated myelopathy (HAM/TSP). Material: PBMCs.

CDR3 sequence (DNA): TGTGCCAGCAGCCAAATCGAGGGAAACACTGAAGCTTTCTTT. Protein sequence: CASSQIEGNTEAFF. This sequence joins TRBV3-1 and TRBJ1-1; D is ambiguous. Germline V gene sequence: CDR1 LGHDT, CDR2 YNNKEL (reference sequence). Trimming took off 2 bases at V and 2 bases at J, with 9 bases between the two ends. CDR3 length: 14 amino acids.